This T cell receptor beta chain is from a study of blood T cells in healthy people across ages. The CDR3 runs to 15 residues. V dropped 3 bases and J dropped 0 bases, with 10 bases sitting between them. Germline V CDR1 and CDR2: SGHDN, FVKESK. Study-wide points: Versus aged donors, long-lived donors had higher diversity and more naive CD4+ cells.

A second PCR of 7 to 11 cycles used a sample-barcoded 5' primer and a J-beta primer mix. A tag from a template-switch adaptor with 12 random nucleotides marked each cDNA molecule. TCRdb fed the 5' RACE reads into MiXCR, producing one record per CDR3 protein. The repertoire holds over a million distinct CDR3 sequences, roughly 43% seen once, with about 3.8% in the top ten. Only a few counts were recorded for this clonotype. Its antigen is currently unknown. Sequences were obtained from blood. This clonotype was obtained from a woman younger than 30 in good health. V usage is TRBV14 and J usage is TRBJ2-3, with D unresolved. The CDR3 nucleotides read TGTGCCAGCAGCCACGGGCTCCTCAGCACAGATACGCAGTATTTT. Amino acid sequence: CASSHGLLSTDTQYF.